This passage covers 3 T cell receptor beta chains from one sample sequenced in a study of cytomegalovirus exposure and HLA in healthy donors. PCR used 60 Vbeta primers and 13 Jbeta primers. TCRdb keeps only in-frame clones here, not all; method: immunoSEQ multiplex PCR. Of 150,000 to 250,000 clones listed, about four fifths are singletons. Sample: PBMCs. All receptors derive from a boy under 10 years old in good health and CMV-seronegative.

V is TRBV28 and J is TRBJ1-2; D perhaps matches TRBD1 (6 bases). The V gene lost 4 bases and the J gene lost 6 bases, with 18 bases spanning the gap. Germline values: CDR1 MDHEN, CDR2 SYDVKM. The CDR3 is 15 residues long. The CDR3 bases are TGTGCCAGCAGTTCCCCGGGACACGTGGGGGATGGCTACACCTTC. Translated: CASSSPGHVGDGYTF.

This rearrangement joins TRBV25-1 to TRBJ1-6; 9 bases align to TRBD1. Germline CDR1 and CDR2: MGHDK and SYGVNS. V was pared by 4 bases and J by 12 bases, with 10 bases of the junction left unmatched. CDR3 length: 15 amino acids. CDR3 sequence: CASSGYMGQGRPLHF. The CDR3 coding sequence is TGTGCCAGCAGTGGGTATATGGGACAGGGAAGACCCCTCCACTTT.

The J gene is TRBJ2-7, the V gene TRBV2; the D gene is possibly TRBD1 (5 bases). The CDR3 runs 14 residues. Trimming removed 1 base at V and 7 bases at J, with 14 bases between. Germline CDR1 is SNHLY and CDR2 is FYNNEI. CDR3 region: CASSEGGLWEEQYF. The DNA of the CDR3 is TGTGCCAGCAGTGAAGGGGGCCTTTGGGAAGAGCAGTACTTC.